The 31 T cell receptor beta chains below were found in one sample sequenced in a study of blood T cell repertoires in COVID-19. The data were produced by immunoSEQ multiplex PCR, yet TCRdb's version contains in-frame clones alone and is incomplete. The table lists some 80,000 clones, 84% of them singletons. Sequenced input: peripheral blood. Receptors were obtained from a man aged 50 to 60 with acute or convalescent COVID-19.

The chain recombines TRBV2 with TRBJ1-1; 8 nucleotides agree with TRBD1. This CDR3 has 12 amino acids. The ends lost 9 bases at V and 2 bases at J; junction bases unmatched: 2. Per the germline V gene, CDR1 is SNHLY and CDR2 is FYNNEI. CDR3 loop: CASGQGNTEAFF. The CDR3 DNA reads TGTGCCAGTGGACAGGGAAACACTGAAGCTTTCTTT.

The CDR3 spells CASSQVGNTQYF. In DNA form, the CDR3 reads TGTGCCAGCAGCCAAGTTGGCAATACGCAGTATTTT. The gene calls are TRBV14 and TRBJ2-3; the D is unclear. V was clipped by 1 base and J by 7 bases, with 6 bases between them. Germline V gene data show CDR1 as SGHDN and CDR2 as FVKESK. The CDR3 sequence is 12 residues long.

J is TRBJ2-1 and V is TRBV4-1; weak D call: TRBD2 (6 bases). Per germline, CDR1 MGHRA and CDR2 YSYEKL. Trimming left V 5 bases short and J 3 bases short, with 32 bases between. The CDR3 is 21 residues long. Here the CDR3 DNA reads TGCGCCAGCAGCAAAGCATATTTAAGGACACAACGGGAGAGTCTCTACAATGAGCAGTTCTTC. Its translation: CASSKAYLRTQRESLYNEQFF.

V is TRBV6-5 and J is TRBJ2-2, with D perhaps matching TRBD1 (7 bases). CDR1 and CDR2 (germline): MNHEY, SVGAGI. Trimming left V 2 bases short and J 5 bases short, with 15 bases between. CDR3 length equals 16 residues. The CDR3 region has the DNA TGTGCCAGCAGTTACGACGTGACAGGGAGGACCGGGGAGCTGTTTTTT. This encodes CASSYDVTGRTGELFF.

V gene TRBV7-9 combines with J gene TRBJ1-1; 8 bases map to TRBD1. Germline loops: CDR1 SEHNR, CDR2 FQNEAQ (reference sequence). The V gene end was trimmed by 6 bases and the J gene end by 8 bases; junction bases not matched to a gene: 14. The CDR3 is 15 amino acids. The CDR3 nucleotides are TGTGCCAGCAGAACCGGGACAGGACCTACGGGAGAAGCTTTCTTT. Encoded protein: CASRTGTGPTGEAFF.

This rearrangement joins TRBV24-1 to TRBJ2-3; TRBD2 is a possible D gene (5 bases). V was cut by 6 bases and J by 4 bases, with 10 bases left in between. CDR3 size: 13 residues. Germline CDR1 and CDR2: KGHDR and SFDVKD. CDR3 bases: TGTGCCACCAGTATTGAGGGATCAGATACGCAGTATTTT. Amino acids: CATSIEGSDTQYF.

V and J are TRBV7-2 and TRBJ2-3; possibly TRBD1 for D (6 bases). The V and J ends lost 6 bases and 2 bases respectively, with 21 bases between them. The CDR3 loop spans 17 amino acids. Germline loops: CDR1 SGHTA, CDR2 FQGNSA. DNA of the CDR3: TGTGCCAGCAGAGGCCCCGTCACAGGGTATTCCACAGATACGCAGTATTTT. Its protein product is CASRGPVTGYSTDTQYF.

The CDR3 here is CASSFGRVFNEQYF. The CDR3 bases are TGTGCCAGCAGTTTTGGCAGGGTATTTAACGAGCAGTACTTC. The chain joins TRBV27 to TRBJ2-7, with D possibly TRBD1 on 5 matching bases. Germline V gives CDR1 MNHEY, CDR2 SMNVEV (reference sequence). Trimming removed 3 bases from V and 5 bases from J, with 14 bases in between. The CDR3 is 14 residues long.

CDR3 loop: CASSQRAGHPSKGNEQFF. In nucleotides, the CDR3 is TGTGCCAGTAGTCAACGAGCGGGACACCCTTCGAAAGGGAATGAGCAGTTCTTC. The J gene is TRBJ2-1, the V gene TRBV19; tentative D call: TRBD2 (7 bases). V was shortened by 5 bases and J by 7 bases, with 27 bases between the two germline ends. Germline CDR1 is LNHDA and CDR2 is SQIVND (reference sequence). This CDR3 spans 18 amino acids. The entire variable domain, with the rest obtained from reference TRBV19 and TRBJ2-1, is as follows: DGGITQSPKYLFRKEGQNVTLSCEQNLNHDAMYWYRQDPGQGLRLIYYSQIVNDFQKGDIAEGYSVSREKKESFPLTVTSAQKNPTAFYLCASSQRAGHPSKGNEQFFGPGTRLTVL.

The CDR3, as DNA: TGCGCCAGCAGCGCACAGGGAGATCAGCCCCAGCATTTT. It yields the protein CASSAQGDQPQHF. The genes are TRBV5-1 and TRBJ1-5; TRBD1 might be the D (6 bases). The CDR3 runs to 13 residues. Germline values: CDR1 SGHRS, CDR2 YFSETQ. V was pared by 4 bases and J by 5 bases, with 10 bases between. Full variable domain (outside the CDR3, taken from reference TRBV5-1 and TRBJ1-5): KAGVTQTPRYLIKTRGQQVTLSCSPISGHRSVSWYQQTPGQGLQFLFEYFSETQRNKGNFPGRFSGRQFSNSRSEMNVSTLELGDSALYLCASSAQGDQPQHFGDGTRLSIL.

This chain uses TRBV27 with TRBJ2-4, with 9 bases that match TRBD1. The germline V gene encodes CDR1 MNHEY and CDR2 SMNVEV (reference sequence). The junction had 14 bases not matched to a gene; V was cut back by 5 bases and J by 0 bases. The CDR3 runs 19 residues. The CDR3 reads CASSPAGQGGGGAKNIQYF. The CDR3, as DNA: TGTGCCAGCAGTCCGGCGGGACAGGGAGGGGGAGGAGCCAAAAACATTCAGTACTTC.

The rearrangement uses TRBV18 and TRBJ2-7, with 8 bases that match TRBD2. Germline CDR1 KGHSH, CDR2 LQKENI. The CDR3 spans 15 residues. V was clipped by 6 bases and J by 1 base; unmatched bases: 8. CDR3 in DNA: TGTGCCAGCTCCTTTGACGGGAGGGATTCCTACGAGCAGTACTTC. Amino acid sequence: CASSFDGRDSYEQYF.

The V call is TRBV7-2, the J call TRBJ2-3; 15 nucleotides agree with TRBD2. CDR3 length equals 16 residues. Per the germline V gene, CDR1 is SGHTA and CDR2 is FQGNSA. The trim removed 5 bases at V and 6 bases at J, leaving 6 bases unmatched. The CDR3 nucleotides read TGTGCCAGCAGCCGGACTAGCGGGGGGGCCCGGGATACGCAGTATTTT. It translates to CASSRTSGGARDTQYF.

A single count supports this clone. The V gene is TRBV6-2 or TRBV6-3, the J gene TRBJ2-7, with TRBD2 as a possible D gene (5 bases). The CDR3 extends over 16 amino acids. Germline CDR1 and CDR2: MNHEY and SVGEGT. The germline V and J ends were trimmed by 0 bases and 3 bases, with 15 bases remaining between them. CDR3 in amino acids: CASSYSDTGIIYEQYF. The CDR3 bases are TGTGCCAGCAGTTACTCGGATACGGGAATAATCTACGAGCAGTACTTC.

The rearrangement joins TRBV4-1 to TRBJ2-7, with 10 nucleotides matching TRBD1. Germline CDR1 and CDR2: MGHRA and YSYEKL. The V segment lost 1 base and the J segment 1 base; nucleotides outside the gene matches: 4. The CDR3 length is 16 residues. DNA for the CDR3: TGCGCCAGCAGCCAAGGGACAGGGGGTAGGTCCTACGAGCAGTACTTC. Its translation: CASSQGTGGRSYEQYF.

V is TRBV9 and J is TRBJ2-3; 10 bases map to TRBD2. V gave up 0 bases and J gave up 5 bases; unmatched junction bases: 6. CDR1 and CDR2 (germline): SGDLS, YYNGEE. The CDR3 consists of 16 residues. CDR3 loop: CASSVVAAGGQDTQYF. The CDR3 DNA reads as TGTGCCAGCAGCGTAGTAGCAGCGGGGGGGCAAGATACGCAGTATTTT.

The chain employs TRBV5-1 and TRBJ2-7, with 7 nucleotides matching TRBD1. The CDR3 extends over 13 amino acids. V lost 3 bases and J lost 2; bases outside the gene matches: 2. Germline V gene lookup returns CDR1 SGHRS and CDR2 YFSETQ. CDR3 region: CASSWTGPYEQYF. CDR3 DNA: TGCGCCAGCAGCTGGACAGGCCCCTACGAGCAGTACTTC. Using reference TRBV5-1 and TRBJ2-7 for the parts outside the CDR3, the full variable domain is KAGVTQTPRYLIKTRGQQVTLSCSPISGHRSVSWYQQTPGQGLQFLFEYFSETQRNKGNFPGRFSGRQFSNSRSEMNVSTLELGDSALYLCASSWTGPYEQYFGPGTRLTVT.

This clone was seen just once. The V call is TRBV5-4, the J call TRBJ2-3; 7 bases match TRBD2. The germline V gene has CDR1 SGHNT and CDR2 YYREEE (reference sequence). This CDR3 contains 16 residues. V lost 4 bases to trimming and J lost 2 bases; unmatched junction nucleotides: 10. CDR3 sequence (DNA): TGTGCCAGCAGCGACAGTCGGGGGGACCACACAGATACGCAGTATTTT. It encodes CASSDSRGDHTDTQYF.

The chain has TRBV5-1 and TRBJ2-1; maybe TRBD2 (6 bases). V lost 4 bases and J lost 5, with 19 bases in between. This CDR3 is built from 16 residues. Looked up from germline, CDR1 is SGHRS and CDR2 is YFSETQ. The CDR3 spells CASSPRDFQNDNEQFF. The CDR3 DNA reads TGCGCCAGCAGCCCCCGGGACTTTCAAAATGACAATGAGCAGTTCTTC.

V usage is TRBV3-1 (or the pseudogene TRBV3-2) and J usage is TRBJ2-7; 12 bases agree with TRBD2. J lost 7 bases, V lost 1 base, and 11 bases had no gene match. Germline V CDR1 and CDR2: LGHDT, YNNKEL (reference sequence). The length of the CDR3 is 17 residues. The CDR3 loop reads CASSQGGLAGPLREQYF. CDR3 in DNA: TGTGCCAGCAGCCAAGGGGGACTAGCGGGTCCCCTCCGAGAGCAGTACTTC.

Turning to this clone: Other DNA sequences in the same sample also yield this CDR3. V gene TRBV27 combines with J gene TRBJ2-3, with TRBD2 matching over 10 bases. Per germline, CDR1 MNHEY and CDR2 SMNVEV (reference sequence). The CDR3 has 16 residues. The junction had 5 bases not matched to a gene; V was cut back by 5 bases and J by 0 bases. The chain's CDR3 is CASSPLTSGSTDTQYF. For the CDR3, the DNA is TGTGCCAGCAGTCCCCTGACTAGCGGGAGCACAGATACGCAGTATTTT.

The rearrangement joins TRBV28 to TRBJ1-2; D not certain. V was shortened by 4 bases and J by 1 base, with 19 bases between the two germline ends. Germline V gene data show CDR1 as MDHEN and CDR2 as SYDVKM. This CDR3 spans 17 amino acids. The CDR3 DNA sequence: TGTGCCAGCAGTTCTGGACTTAAGAGAAAGCGTAACTATGGCTACACCTTC. It is translated as CASSSGLKRKRNYGYTF.

In nucleotides, the CDR3 is TGTGCCAGCTCACCGACAGGGCGGGATCAAGAGACCCAGTACTTC. Translated: CASSPTGRDQETQYF. The chain joins TRBV18 to TRBJ2-5; the D gene is possibly TRBD1 (7 bases). The ends were cut back, 3 bases at V and 2 bases at J, with 13 bases in the middle. CDR3 size: 15 residues. Looked up from germline, CDR1 is KGHSH and CDR2 is LQKENI.

The rearrangement links TRBV19 to TRBJ2-1; 7 bases are a match to TRBD2. Germline CDR1 is LNHDA and CDR2 is SQIVND (reference sequence). The CDR3 consists of 15 residues. V lost 5 bases, J lost 2 bases, and 6 bases stayed unmatched. The CDR3 reads CASSPGLSTYNEQFF. The CDR3 nucleotides are TGTGCCAGTAGTCCGGGACTATCAACCTACAATGAGCAGTTCTTC.

The chain couples TRBV9 to TRBJ2-1, with 9 bases matching TRBD2. V shed 3 bases, J shed 7 bases, and the junction held 8 bases outside the gene matches. Germline-derived CDR1 and CDR2 are SGDLS and YYNGEE. The CDR3 is 15 amino acids. The CDR3 DNA reads TGTGCCAGCAGCGCGTCGGGTAGCGGGGGAAATGAGCAGTTCTTC. This sequence encodes CASSASGSGGNEQFF.

The chain links TRBV14 to TRBJ2-3; 8 nucleotides align to TRBD1. In germline, CDR1 is SGHDN, CDR2 FVKESK. The CDR3 has 13 amino acids. V gave up 4 bases and J gave up 7 bases; unmatched junction bases: 4. CDR3 amino acids: CASSPTGAHTQYF. CDR3 nucleotides: TGTGCCAGCAGCCCGACAGGGGCCCATACGCAGTATTTT.

This clone has just one count. The chain combines TRBV3-1 (or the pseudogene TRBV3-2) with TRBJ1-1; 8 bases map to TRBD1. Losses at the gene ends were 4 bases for V and 1 base for J; bases not matched to a gene: 14. In germline, CDR1 is LGHDT, CDR2 YNNKEL (reference sequence). The CDR3 covers 18 residues. The CDR3 loop is CASSPFPDRELQNTEAFF. CDR3 DNA: TGTGCCAGCAGCCCGTTCCCGGACAGGGAACTTCAGAACACTGAAGCTTTCTTT.

The rearrangement links TRBV24-1 to TRBJ1-5; 10 positions match TRBD1. This CDR3 has 12 residues. Germline lookup yields CDR1 KGHDR and CDR2 SFDVKD. Trimming at V came to 9 bases and at J to 9 bases, leaving 4 bases not matched to a gene. The CDR3 sequence is CATGTGVWPQHF. CDR3 nucleotides: TGTGCCACCGGGACAGGGGTATGGCCCCAGCATTTT.

The V and J genes are TRBV7-9 and TRBJ1-1; TRBD1 matches at 9 bases. Germline V lookup: CDR1 SEHNR, CDR2 FQNEAQ (reference sequence). Trimming at V came to 5 bases and at J to 7 bases, leaving 5 bases not matched to a gene. The CDR3 has 13 amino acids. The CDR3 bases are TGTGCCAGCAGCACCCTGGGACAGGGTGAAGCTTTCTTT. Its protein product is CASSTLGQGEAFF.

The rearrangement joins TRBV7-2 to TRBJ2-3; D unresolved. The CDR3 spans 14 residues. V dropped 5 bases and J dropped 3 bases, with 12 bases sitting between them. Germline assignment: CDR1 SGHTA and CDR2 FQGNSA. Here the CDR3 reads CASSPGSWTDTQYF. CDR3 DNA sequence: TGTGCCAGCAGCCCAGGTTCGTGGACAGATACGCAGTATTTT. Full variable domain (rest looked up from reference TRBV7-2 and TRBJ2-3): GAGVSQSPSNKVTEKGKDVELRCDPISGHTALYWYRQSLGQGLEFLIYFQGNSAPDKSGLPSDRFSAERTGGSVSTLTIQRTQQEDSAVYLCASSPGSWTDTQYFGPGTRLTVL.

This chain connects TRBV6-2 or TRBV6-3 to TRBJ1-5; 9 bases line up with TRBD1. The CDR3 extends over 14 amino acids. Germline assignment: CDR1 MNHEY and CDR2 SVGEGT. After removal of 6 bases from V and 7 bases from J, the junction contained 7 bases not matched to a gene. The CDR3 DNA is TGTGCCAGCAGCGGACAGGGGCAGGGGCAGCCCCAGCATTTT. Protein product: CASSGQGQGQPQHF.